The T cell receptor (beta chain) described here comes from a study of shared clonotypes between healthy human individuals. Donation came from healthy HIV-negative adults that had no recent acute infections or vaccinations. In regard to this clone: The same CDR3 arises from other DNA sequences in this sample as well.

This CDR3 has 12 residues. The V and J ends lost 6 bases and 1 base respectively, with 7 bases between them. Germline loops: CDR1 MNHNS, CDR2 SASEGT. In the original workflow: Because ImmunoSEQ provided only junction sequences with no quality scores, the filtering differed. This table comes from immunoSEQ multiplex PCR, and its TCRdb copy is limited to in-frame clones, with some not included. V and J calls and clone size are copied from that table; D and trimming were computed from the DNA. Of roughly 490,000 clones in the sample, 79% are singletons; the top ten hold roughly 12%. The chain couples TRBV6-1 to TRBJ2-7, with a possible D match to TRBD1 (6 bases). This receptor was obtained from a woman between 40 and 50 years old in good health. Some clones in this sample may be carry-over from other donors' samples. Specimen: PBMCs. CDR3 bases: TGTGCCAGCAGGACAGGATCCTACGAGCAGTACTTC. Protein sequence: CASRTGSYEQYF.